This entry concerns a single TCR beta chain. Its antigen is undetermined. The sample originates from a study of cytomegalovirus exposure and HLA in healthy donors. Notes on the study in general: DRB1 showed the most TCR associations and HLA-C the fewest in a later analysis, as rates varied by HLA locus.

It was with 60 Vbeta and 13 Jbeta primers that the PCR ran. Sequenced by immunoSEQ multiplex PCR; TCRdb stores in-frame clones only, minus some. The sample has 150,000 to 200,000 clones, under 80% seen once. The sequencing input was PBMCs. The sequence came from a woman aged 25 to 45 in good health and CMV-seronegative.

The CDR3 bases are TGTGCCAGCCGCTACCCCGGCTCCTACGAGCAGTACTTC. This encodes CASRYPGSYEQYF. This chain joins TRBV6-5 and TRBJ2-7; D gene uncertain. There are 13 residues in the CDR3. Germline V gene data show CDR1 as MNHEY and CDR2 as SVGAGI. V was cut by 8 bases and J by 0 bases, with 11 bases left in between.